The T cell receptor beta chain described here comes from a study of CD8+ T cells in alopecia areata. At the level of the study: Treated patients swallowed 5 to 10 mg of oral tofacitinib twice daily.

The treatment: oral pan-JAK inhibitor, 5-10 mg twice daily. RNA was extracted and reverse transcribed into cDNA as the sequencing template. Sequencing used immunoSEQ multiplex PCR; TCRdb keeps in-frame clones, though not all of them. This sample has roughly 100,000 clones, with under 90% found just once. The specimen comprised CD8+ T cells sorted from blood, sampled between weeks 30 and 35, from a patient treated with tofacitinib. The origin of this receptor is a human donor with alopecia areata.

CDR3 nucleotides: TGTGCCAGCGGCAACAGGGCGGCTTTCTTT. Its translation: CASGNRAAFF. V usage is TRBV2 and J usage is TRBJ1-1, with D maybe TRBD1 (6 bases). V was clipped by 8 bases and J by 11 bases, with 12 bases between them. CDR3 size: 10 residues. Per the germline V gene, CDR1 is SNHLY and CDR2 is FYNNEI.